This section outlines one TCR beta chain sequence together with its context. Using immunoSEQ multiplex PCR, the repertoire was profiled, and TCRdb retains in-frame clones only, with some absent. The sample shows roughly 1 million clones, approximately 72% of them seen only once. This entry comes from a study of shared clonotypes between healthy human individuals. The sample consisted of memory CD4+ T cells sorted from blood. The sample's subset: CD45RA-negative fraction. The receptor's source is a man younger than 30 in good health.

CDR3 in amino acids: CASSLGGEQPQHF. The CDR3 bases are TGCGCCAGCAGCTTGGGGGGGGAGCAGCCCCAGCATTTT. The chain recombines TRBV5-1 with TRBJ1-5; tentatively, D is TRBD1 (5 bases). Trimming stripped 0 bases from V and 7 bases from J, with 8 bases between. The germline V gene encodes CDR1 SGHRS and CDR2 YFSETQ. The CDR3 sequence is 13 residues long.